What follows is one TCR beta chain and its context. Its matching antigen is unknown. This specimen comes from a study of OX40 agonist ivuxolimab in advanced cancers. Study at large: Patients receiving dose escalation had hepatocellular carcinoma, melanoma, renal cell or head and neck cancer.

General study results and limits: At doses 0.1 to 3.0 mg/kg, CD4+ and CD8+ clones expanded. More expanded clones were seen, on average, in CD8+ T cells than in CD4+.

Produced via immunoSEQ multiplex PCR; TCRdb's table is partial and in-frame only. Of roughly 68,000 clones in the sample, 84% were seen once. Germline-derived CDR1 and CDR2 are SEHNR and FQNEAQ (reference sequence). Losses at the gene ends were 3 bases for V and 0 bases for J; bases not matched to a gene: 14. This CDR3 has 19 residues. Patients were excluded for autoimmune disease history or systemic immunosuppression. This chain uses TRBV7-9 with TRBJ2-1; TRBD2 matches 7 bases. The material was CD4+ or CD8+ T cells sorted from blood, obtained in a trial of the OX40 agonist ivuxolimab. This TCR was sampled from an adult with an advanced solid tumor such as melanoma, head and neck, liver or kidney cancer. CDR3 sequence reads: CASSLGLRSGYVSYNEQFF. Here the CDR3 DNA reads TGTGCCAGCAGCTTGGGACTAAGGTCAGGGTACGTCTCCTACAATGAGCAGTTCTTC.